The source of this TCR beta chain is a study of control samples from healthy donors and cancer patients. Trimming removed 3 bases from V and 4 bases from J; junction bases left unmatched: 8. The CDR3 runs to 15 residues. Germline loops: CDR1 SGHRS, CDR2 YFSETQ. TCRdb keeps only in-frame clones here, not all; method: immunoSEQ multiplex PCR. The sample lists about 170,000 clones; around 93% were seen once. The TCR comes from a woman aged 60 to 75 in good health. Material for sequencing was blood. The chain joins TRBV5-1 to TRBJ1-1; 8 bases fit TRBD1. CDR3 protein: CASSSKRTGGTEAFF. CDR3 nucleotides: TGCGCCAGCAGCTCCAAAAGAACAGGGGGCACTGAAGCTTTCTTT.